A selection of T cell receptor beta chains follows, all from one sample in a study of a mutant IDH1 vaccine in newly diagnosed glioma. Which antigens these TCRs recognize remains unknown. Produced via immunoSEQ multiplex PCR; TCRdb's table is partial and in-frame only. The table lists 60,000 to 85,000 clones, more than 80% of them singletons. The material sequenced was PBMCs, taken from a glioma patient whose treatment included an IDH1 peptide vaccine. Every receptor here comes from a woman between 50 and 59 years old with glioma. Both conserved end residues are part of each CDR3. The order of the fields is D gene, V gene, J gene, clone size, CDR3 protein, CDR3 DNA. The D gene is left open where the match is weak. Clone sizes are given selectively: once, few, many, or a class where the clone is expanded.

-	TRBV6-6	TRBJ1-5	-	CASSRGQRYSNQPQHF	TGTGCCAGCAGTCGAGGACAGAGATATAGCAATCAGCCCCAGCATTTT
-	TRBV19	TRBJ2-7	-	CASSLTGAYEQYF	TGTGCCAGTAGCCTTACGGGGGCCTACGAGCAGTACTTC
-	TRBV28	TRBJ1-1	-	CASSLMTTNTEAFF	TGTGCCAGCAGTTTAATGACAACTAACACTGAAGCTTTCTTT
-	TRBV6-6	TRBJ1-5	-	CASSPRGQPQHF	TGTGCCAGCAGTCCCCGGGGTCAGCCCCAGCATTTT
TRBD1	TRBV10-3	TRBJ2-7	-	CAISNRGTSYEQYF	TGTGCCATCAGTAACAGGGGGACCTCCTACGAGCAGTACTTC
-	TRBV28	TRBJ2-1	-	CASLQAGESYNEQFF	TGTGCCAGCCTCCAAGCGGGTGAGTCCTACAATGAGCAGTTCTTC
-	TRBV19	TRBJ2-3	-	CASSTGTPPNTQYF	TGTGCCAGTAGTACCGGGACTCCTCCCAATACGCAGTATTTT
-	TRBV28	TRBJ2-5	-	CASSLPVSETQYF	TGTGCCAGCAGTTTGCCTGTATCGGAGACCCAGTACTTC
-	TRBV9	TRBJ2-1	-	CASSVAPGNNEQFF	TGTGCCAGCAGCGTAGCTCCAGGAAACAATGAGCAGTTCTTC
TRBD1	TRBV11-2	TRBJ1-2	few	CASSFRQGYTF	TGTGCCAGCAGCTTCAGACAGGGGTACACCTTC
TRBD1	TRBV28	TRBJ1-5	-	CASSFGQGFGQPQHF	TGTGCCAGCAGTTTCGGACAGGGCTTTGGACAGCCCCAGCATTTT
-	TRBV7-9	TRBJ1-4	-	CASSRQGTPNEKLFF	TGTGCCAGCAGCCGCCAGGGGACTCCTAATGAAAAACTGTTTTTT
-	TRBV5-6	TRBJ2-6	-	CASSYKSSGANVLTF	TGTGCCAGCAGCTACAAAAGCTCTGGGGCCAACGTCCTGACTTTC
-	TRBV5-1	TRBJ2-3	-	CASSLWTSTDTQYF	TGCGCCAGCAGCTTGTGGACAAGCACAGATACGCAGTATTTT
TRBD2	TRBV28	TRBJ2-3	-	CASSILSGRAIGTDTQYF	TGTGCCAGCAGTATCCTTAGCGGGAGGGCCATTGGGACAGATACGCAGTATTTT
TRBD2	TRBV7-9	TRBJ2-1	-	CASSLFPLAGDGNEQFF	TGTGCCAGCAGCTTATTCCCCCTAGCGGGAGATGGCAATGAGCAGTTCTTC
-	TRBV6-6	TRBJ1-1	-	CASSYPIGTTEAFF	TGTGCCAGCAGTTACCCTATAGGCACAACTGAAGCTTTCTTT
-	TRBV28	TRBJ1-5	-	CASSLGVAGGNQPQHF	TGTGCCAGCAGTTTAGGGGTGGCGGGTGGCAATCAGCCCCAGCATTTT